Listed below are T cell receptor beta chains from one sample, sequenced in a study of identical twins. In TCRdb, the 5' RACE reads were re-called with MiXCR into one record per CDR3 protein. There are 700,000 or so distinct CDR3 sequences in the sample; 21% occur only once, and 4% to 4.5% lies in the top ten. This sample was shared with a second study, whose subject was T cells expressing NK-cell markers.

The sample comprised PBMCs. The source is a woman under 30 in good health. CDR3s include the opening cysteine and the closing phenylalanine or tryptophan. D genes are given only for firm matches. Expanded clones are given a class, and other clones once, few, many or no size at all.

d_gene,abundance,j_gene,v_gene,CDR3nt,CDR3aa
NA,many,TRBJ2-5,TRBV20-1,TGCAGTGCTAGAGATACCCTGGCTGTTATCCAAGAGACCCAGTACTTC,CSARDTLAVIQETQYF
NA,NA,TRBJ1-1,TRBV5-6,TGTGCCAGCAGCTTGGTCGGGGGCTCTACTGAAGCTTTCTTT,CASSLVGGSTEAFF
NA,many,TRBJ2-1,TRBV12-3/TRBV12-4,TGTGCCAGCAGTCCTACCTACAATGAGCAGTTCTTC,CASSPTYNEQFF
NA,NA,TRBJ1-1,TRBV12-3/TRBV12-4,TGTGCCAGCAGTTTTCACGGCTCGGCTTTCTTT,CASSFHGSAFF
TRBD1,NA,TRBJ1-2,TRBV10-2,TGCGCCAGCAGTGAGTCGACCCAGGGGGCTAATGGCTACACCTTC,CASSESTQGANGYTF
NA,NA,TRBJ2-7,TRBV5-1,TGCGCCAGCAGCTCGTTGACAGTCTACGAGCAGTACTTC,CASSSLTVYEQYF
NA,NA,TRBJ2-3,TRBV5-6,TGTGCCAGCAGATACCTTAGCGGCTCTAGCACAGATACGCAGTATTTT,CASRYLSGSSTDTQYF
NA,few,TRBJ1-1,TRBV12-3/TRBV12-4,TGTGCCAGCACCTCCGCGGCAGGAGCTTTCTTT,CASTSAAGAFF
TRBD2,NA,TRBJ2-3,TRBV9,TGTGCCAGCAGCGTAGTGTCCGGGACTAGCGGGGCAAATACGCAGTATTTT,CASSVVSGTSGANTQYF
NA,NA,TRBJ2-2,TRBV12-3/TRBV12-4,TGTGCCAGCAGAGTTAGATCCGGGGAGCTGTTTTTT,CASRVRSGELFF
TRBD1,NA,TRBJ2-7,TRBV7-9,TGTGCCAGCAGCCTAGGGGGACAGGGGGCTGGCGAGCAGTACTTC,CASSLGGQGAGEQYF